The 7 T cell receptor beta chains given below trace back to one sample, sequenced in a study of OX40 agonist ivuxolimab in advanced cancers. Generated by immunoSEQ multiplex PCR, the TCRdb table keeps only in-frame clones and is missing some. The sample holds about 16,000 clones, approximately 85% seen once. The sequencing used CD4+ or CD8+ T cells sorted from blood, collected in a trial of the OX40 agonist ivuxolimab. The receptors were gathered from an adult with an advanced solid tumor such as melanoma, head and neck, liver or kidney cancer.

V and J are TRBV9 and TRBJ2-1, with D tentatively TRBD2 (5 bases). The V and J ends lost 0 bases and 10 bases respectively, with 14 bases between them. The CDR3 runs 14 residues. CDR1 is SGDLS, CDR2 YYNGEE, per germline. Here the CDR3 reads CASSVGEYDQEQFF. In DNA form, the CDR3 reads TGTGCCAGCAGCGTAGGGGAGTATGACCAGGAGCAGTTCTTC.

V is TRBV27 and J is TRBJ2-1; the D gene is possibly TRBD2 (6 bases). The CDR3 has 14 amino acids. Germline V gives CDR1 MNHEY, CDR2 SMNVEV (reference sequence). V lost 10 bases, J lost 6 bases, and 19 bases lay in between. CDR3 loop: CAISASGRGNEQFF. The CDR3, as DNA: TGTGCCATCTCAGCGAGCGGGCGTGGCAATGAGCAGTTCTTC.

This sequence joins TRBV13 and TRBJ2-7; D ambiguous. Germline V gene sequence: CDR1 PRHDT, CDR2 FYEKMQ (reference sequence). Between the trimmed V and J ends, which lost 5 bases and 7 bases, there was a span of 15 bases. The CDR3 consists of 13 residues. CDR3 loop: CASSPQIHQEQYF. The CDR3 DNA reads TGTGCCAGCAGCCCCCAGATCCACCAGGAGCAGTACTTC. The full variable domain, completed using reference TRBV13 and TRBJ2-7, is AAGVIQSPRHLIKEKRETATLKCYPIPRHDTVYWYQQGPGQDPQFLISFYEKMQSDKGSIPDRFSAQQFSDYHSELNMSSLELGDSALYFCASSPQIHQEQYFGPGTRLTVT.

J is TRBJ2-1 and V is TRBV29-1; 9 bases agree with TRBD2. This CDR3 spans 13 amino acids. CDR1 SQVTM and CDR2 ANQGSEA come from the germline V gene. CDR3 residues: CSTLAGPGNEQFF. The CDR3 nucleotides are TGCAGTACTCTAGCGGGACCGGGCAATGAGCAGTTCTTC.

This clone occurred a few times. The genes are TRBV30 and TRBJ1-2; 7 bases align to TRBD1. V dropped 2 bases and J dropped 8; count of bases not matched to a gene: 5. Germline V gives CDR1 GTSNPN, CDR2 SVGIG (reference sequence). The CDR3 consists of 12 residues. The CDR3 loop is CAWSLGGEGYTF. CDR3 DNA: TGTGCCTGGAGTCTAGGGGGCGAAGGCTACACCTTC.

The chain recombines TRBV4-3 with TRBJ1-3; no reliable D call. Germline V gene sequence: CDR1 LGHNA, CDR2 YSLEER. Deletions cut 1 base from V and 1 base from J, with 11 bases between. The CDR3 runs 16 residues. The CDR3, as DNA: TGCGCCAGCAGCCAAGGATTTACATCTTCTGGAAACACCATATATTTT. It codes for CASSQGFTSSGNTIYF.

In this sample, this clone turned up once. The V gene is TRBV10-3, the J gene TRBJ1-1; D unclear. The length of the CDR3 is 14 residues. Germline CDR1 is ENHRY and CDR2 is SYGVKD. V gave up 0 bases and J gave up 5 bases, with 10 bases separating them. The CDR3 loop reads CAISESMVRTEAFF. CDR3 nucleotide sequence: TGTGCCATCAGTGAGTCGATGGTTAGGACTGAAGCTTTCTTT.